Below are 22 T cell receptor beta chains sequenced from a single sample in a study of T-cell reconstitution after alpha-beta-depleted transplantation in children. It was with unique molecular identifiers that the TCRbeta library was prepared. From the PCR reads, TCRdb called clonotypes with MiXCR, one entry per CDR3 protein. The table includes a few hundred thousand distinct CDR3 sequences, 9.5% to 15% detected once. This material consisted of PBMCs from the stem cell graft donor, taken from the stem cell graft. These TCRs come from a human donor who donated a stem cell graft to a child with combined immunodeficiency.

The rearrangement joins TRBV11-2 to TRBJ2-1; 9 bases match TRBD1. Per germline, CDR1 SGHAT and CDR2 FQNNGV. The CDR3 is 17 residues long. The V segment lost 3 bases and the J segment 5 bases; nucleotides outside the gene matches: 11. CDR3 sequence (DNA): TGTGCCAGCAGCTTCCCCATGCGGACAGGGGAGAACAATGAGCAGTTCTTC. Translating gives CASSFPMRTGENNEQFF.

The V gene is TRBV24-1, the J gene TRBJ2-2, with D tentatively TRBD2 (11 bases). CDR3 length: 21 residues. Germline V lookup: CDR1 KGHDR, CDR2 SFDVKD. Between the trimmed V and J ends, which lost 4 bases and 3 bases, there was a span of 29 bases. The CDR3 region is CATSDTGQGKELAGDTGELFF. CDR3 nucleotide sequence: TGTGCCACCAGTGACACGGGACAGGGGAAGGAACTAGCGGGAGACACCGGGGAGCTGTTTTTT.

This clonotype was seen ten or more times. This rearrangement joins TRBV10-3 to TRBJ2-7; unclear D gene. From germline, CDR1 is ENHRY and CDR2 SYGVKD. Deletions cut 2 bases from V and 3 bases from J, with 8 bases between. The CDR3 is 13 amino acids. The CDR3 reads CAISERTHYEQYF. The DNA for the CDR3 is TGTGCCATCAGTGAGCGGACCCACTACGAGCAGTACTTC.

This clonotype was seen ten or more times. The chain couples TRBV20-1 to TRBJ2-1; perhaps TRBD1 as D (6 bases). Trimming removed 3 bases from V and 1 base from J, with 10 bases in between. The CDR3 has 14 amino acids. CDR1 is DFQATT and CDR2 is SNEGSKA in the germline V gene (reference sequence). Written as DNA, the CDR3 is TGCAGTGCTAGGGCCAGGGGATCCTACAATGAGCAGTTCTTC. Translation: CSARARGSYNEQFF.

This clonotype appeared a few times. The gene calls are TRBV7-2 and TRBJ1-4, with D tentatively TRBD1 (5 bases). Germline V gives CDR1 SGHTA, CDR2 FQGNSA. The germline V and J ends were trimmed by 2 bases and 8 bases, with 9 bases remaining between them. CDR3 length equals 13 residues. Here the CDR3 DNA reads TGTGCCAGCAGCTTAAACCAGGGCGAAAAACTGTTTTTT. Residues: CASSLNQGEKLFF.

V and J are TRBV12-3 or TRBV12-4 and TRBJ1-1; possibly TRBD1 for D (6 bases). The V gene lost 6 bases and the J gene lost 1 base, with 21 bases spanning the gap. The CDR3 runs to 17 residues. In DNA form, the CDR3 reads TGTGCCAGCAGCCGCTACCGTTCAGGGGCCCAGAACACTGAAGCTTTCTTT. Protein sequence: CASSRYRSGAQNTEAFF.

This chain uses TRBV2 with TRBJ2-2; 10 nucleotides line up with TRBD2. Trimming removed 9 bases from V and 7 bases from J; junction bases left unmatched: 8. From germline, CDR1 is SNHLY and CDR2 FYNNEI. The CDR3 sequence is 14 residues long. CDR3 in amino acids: CASLAGDGFGELFF. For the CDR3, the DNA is TGTGCCAGTCTAGCGGGAGATGGTTTCGGGGAGCTGTTTTTT.

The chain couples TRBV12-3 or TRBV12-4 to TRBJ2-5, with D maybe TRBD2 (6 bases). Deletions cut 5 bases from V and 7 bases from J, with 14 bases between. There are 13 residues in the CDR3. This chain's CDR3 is CASSGGNDATQYF. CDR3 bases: TGTGCCAGCAGTGGAGGGAATGATGCGACCCAGTACTTC.

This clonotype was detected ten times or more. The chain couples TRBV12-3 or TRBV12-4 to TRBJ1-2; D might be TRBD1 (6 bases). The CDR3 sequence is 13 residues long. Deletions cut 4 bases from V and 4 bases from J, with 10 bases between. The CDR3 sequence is CASSWGGPYGYTF. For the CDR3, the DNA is TGTGCCAGCAGTTGGGGGGGGCCCTATGGCTACACCTTC.

The CDR3 DNA is TGTGCCAGCAGGACGACAGGCATAGATACGCAGTATTTT. It translates to CASRTTGIDTQYF. V is TRBV12-3 or TRBV12-4 and J is TRBJ2-3; D perhaps matches TRBD1 (6 bases). The V end lost 6 bases, the J end lost 5 bases, and 12 bases lay between the germline ends. This CDR3 region has 13 residues.

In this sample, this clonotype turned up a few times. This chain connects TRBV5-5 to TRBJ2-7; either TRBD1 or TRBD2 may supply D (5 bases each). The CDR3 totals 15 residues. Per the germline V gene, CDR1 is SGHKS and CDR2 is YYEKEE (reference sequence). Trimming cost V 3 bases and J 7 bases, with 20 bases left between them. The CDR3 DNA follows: TGTGCCAGCAGCTGGGCCGGGACGCCCTTGGGGGAGCAGTACTTC. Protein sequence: CASSWAGTPLGEQYF.

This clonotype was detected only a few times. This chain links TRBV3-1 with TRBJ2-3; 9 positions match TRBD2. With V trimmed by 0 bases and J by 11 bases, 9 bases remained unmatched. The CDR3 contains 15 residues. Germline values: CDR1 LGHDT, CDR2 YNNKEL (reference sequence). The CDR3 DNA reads TGTGCCAGCAGCCAAGATCGAGCGGGAGGAAGATGGCAGTATTTT. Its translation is CASSQDRAGGRWQYF.

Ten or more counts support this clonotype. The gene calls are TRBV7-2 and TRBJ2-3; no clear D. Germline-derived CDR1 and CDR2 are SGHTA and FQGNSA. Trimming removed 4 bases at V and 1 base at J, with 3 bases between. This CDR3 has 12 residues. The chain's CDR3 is CASSWGTDTQYF. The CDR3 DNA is TGTGCCAGCAGCTGGGGCACAGATACGCAGTATTTT. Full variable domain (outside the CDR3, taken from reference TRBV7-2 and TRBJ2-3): GAGVSQSPSNKVTEKGKDVELRCDPISGHTALYWYRQSLGQGLEFLIYFQGNSAPDKSGLPSDRFSAERTGGSVSTLTIQRTQQEDSAVYLCASSWGTDTQYFGPGTRLTVL.

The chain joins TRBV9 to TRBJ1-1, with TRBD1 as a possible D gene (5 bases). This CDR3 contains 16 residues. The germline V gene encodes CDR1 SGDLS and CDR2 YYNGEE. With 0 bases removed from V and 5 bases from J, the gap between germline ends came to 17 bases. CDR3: CASSVVQGGVGTEAFF. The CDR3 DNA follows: TGTGCCAGCAGCGTAGTTCAGGGTGGGGTCGGAACTGAAGCTTTCTTT.

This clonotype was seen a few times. CDR3 sequence: CASQRGLSGNTIYF. The CDR3 DNA is TGTGCCAGCCAAAGGGGCCTCTCTGGAAACACCATATATTTT. The rearrangement joins TRBV9 to TRBJ1-3, with D possibly being TRBD1 (5 bases). Germline V gene sequence: CDR1 SGDLS, CDR2 YYNGEE. The CDR3 is 14 amino acids. Trimming took 7 bases from V and 0 from J, leaving 11 bases between them.

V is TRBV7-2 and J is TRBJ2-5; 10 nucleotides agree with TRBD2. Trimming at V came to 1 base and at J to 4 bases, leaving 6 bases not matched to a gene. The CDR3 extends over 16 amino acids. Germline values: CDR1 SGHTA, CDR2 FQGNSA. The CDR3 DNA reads TGTGCCAGCAGCTTAGGGGCTAGCGGGAGTAGAGAGACCCAGTACTTC. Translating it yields CASSLGASGSRETQYF.

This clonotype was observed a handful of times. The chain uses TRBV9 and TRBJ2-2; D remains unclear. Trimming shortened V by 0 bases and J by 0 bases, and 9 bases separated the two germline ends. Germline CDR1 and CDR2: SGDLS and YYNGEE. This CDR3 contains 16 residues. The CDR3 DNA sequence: TGTGCCAGCAGCGTAGATCCGCGAACGAACACCGGGGAGCTGTTTTTT. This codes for CASSVDPRTNTGELFF.

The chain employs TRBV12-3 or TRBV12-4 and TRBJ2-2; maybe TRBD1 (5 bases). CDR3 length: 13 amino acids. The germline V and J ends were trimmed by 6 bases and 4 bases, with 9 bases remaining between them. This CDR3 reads CASRLQGTGELFF. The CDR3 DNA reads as TGTGCCAGCAGATTGCAGGGCACCGGGGAGCTGTTTTTT.

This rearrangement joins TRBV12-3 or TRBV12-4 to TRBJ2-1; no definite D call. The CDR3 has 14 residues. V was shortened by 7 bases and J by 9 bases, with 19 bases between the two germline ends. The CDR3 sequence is CASTTGGAGSEQFF. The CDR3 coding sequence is TGTGCCAGCACCACTGGCGGAGCAGGAAGTGAGCAGTTCTTC.

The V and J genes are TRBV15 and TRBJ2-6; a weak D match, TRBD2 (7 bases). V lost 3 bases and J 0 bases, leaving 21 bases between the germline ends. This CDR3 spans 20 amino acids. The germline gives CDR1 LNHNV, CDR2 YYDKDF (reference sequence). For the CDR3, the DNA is TGTGCCACCAGCAGCGTCTCGGGGGGCGCCTACCCCTCTGGGGCCAACGTCCTGACTTTC. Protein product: CATSSVSGGAYPSGANVLTF.

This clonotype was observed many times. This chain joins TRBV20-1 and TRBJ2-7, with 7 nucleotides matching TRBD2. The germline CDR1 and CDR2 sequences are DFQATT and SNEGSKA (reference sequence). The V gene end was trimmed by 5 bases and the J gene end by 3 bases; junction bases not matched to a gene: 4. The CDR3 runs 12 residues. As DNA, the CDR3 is TGCAGTGCTCAACGGGACTACTACGAGCAGTACTTC. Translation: CSAQRDYYEQYF.

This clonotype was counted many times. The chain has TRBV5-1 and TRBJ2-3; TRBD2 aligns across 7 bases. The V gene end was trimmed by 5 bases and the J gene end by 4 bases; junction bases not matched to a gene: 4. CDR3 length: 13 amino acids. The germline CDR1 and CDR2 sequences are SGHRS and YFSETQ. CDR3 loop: CASRLAIADTQYF. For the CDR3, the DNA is TGCGCCAGCAGACTAGCGATAGCAGATACGCAGTATTTT.